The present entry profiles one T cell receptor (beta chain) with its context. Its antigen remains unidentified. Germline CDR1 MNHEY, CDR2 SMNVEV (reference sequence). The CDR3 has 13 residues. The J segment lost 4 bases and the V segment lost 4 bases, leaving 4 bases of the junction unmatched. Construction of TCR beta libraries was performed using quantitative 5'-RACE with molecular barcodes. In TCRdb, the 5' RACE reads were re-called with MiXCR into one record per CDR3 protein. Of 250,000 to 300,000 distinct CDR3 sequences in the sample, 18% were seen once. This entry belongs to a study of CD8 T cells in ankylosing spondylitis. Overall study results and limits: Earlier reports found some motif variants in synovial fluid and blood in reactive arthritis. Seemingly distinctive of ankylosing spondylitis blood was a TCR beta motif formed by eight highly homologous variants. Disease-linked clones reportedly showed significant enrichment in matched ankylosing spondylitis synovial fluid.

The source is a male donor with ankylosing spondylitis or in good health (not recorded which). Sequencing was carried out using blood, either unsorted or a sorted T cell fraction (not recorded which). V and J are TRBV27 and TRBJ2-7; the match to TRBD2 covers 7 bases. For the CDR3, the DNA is TGTGCCAGCAGTTCCCAGCGGGGATACGAGCAGTACTTC. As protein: CASSSQRGYEQYF.